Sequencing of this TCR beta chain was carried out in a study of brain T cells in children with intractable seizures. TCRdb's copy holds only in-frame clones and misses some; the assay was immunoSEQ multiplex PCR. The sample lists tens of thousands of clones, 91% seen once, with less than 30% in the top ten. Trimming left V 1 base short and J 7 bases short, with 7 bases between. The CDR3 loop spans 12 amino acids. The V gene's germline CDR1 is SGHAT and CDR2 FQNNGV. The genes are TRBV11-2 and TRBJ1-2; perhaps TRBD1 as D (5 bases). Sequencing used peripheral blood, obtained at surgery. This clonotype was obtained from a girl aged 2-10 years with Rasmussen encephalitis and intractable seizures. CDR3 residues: CASSLAGLGYTF. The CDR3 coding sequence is TGTGCCAGCAGCTTAGCAGGGCTTGGCTACACCTTC.